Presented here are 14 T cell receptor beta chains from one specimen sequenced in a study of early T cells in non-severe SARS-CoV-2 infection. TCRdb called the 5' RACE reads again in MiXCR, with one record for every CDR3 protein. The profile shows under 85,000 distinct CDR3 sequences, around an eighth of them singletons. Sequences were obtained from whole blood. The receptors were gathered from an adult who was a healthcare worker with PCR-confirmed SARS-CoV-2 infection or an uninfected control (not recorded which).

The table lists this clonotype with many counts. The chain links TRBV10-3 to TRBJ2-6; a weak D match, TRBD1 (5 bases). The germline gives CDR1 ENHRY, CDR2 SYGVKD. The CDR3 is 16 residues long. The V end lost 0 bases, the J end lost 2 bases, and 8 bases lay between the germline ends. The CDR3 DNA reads TGTGCCATCAGTGAGTCAGGGGTCGCTGGGGCCAACGTCCTGACTTTC. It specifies CAISESGVAGANVLTF.

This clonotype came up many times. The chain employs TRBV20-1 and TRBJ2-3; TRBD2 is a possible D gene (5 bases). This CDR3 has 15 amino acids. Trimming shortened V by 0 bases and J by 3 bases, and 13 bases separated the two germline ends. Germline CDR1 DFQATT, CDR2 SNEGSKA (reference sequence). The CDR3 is CSARDQRVVTDTQYF. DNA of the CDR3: TGCAGTGCTAGAGATCAGAGGGTGGTGACAGATACGCAGTATTTT.

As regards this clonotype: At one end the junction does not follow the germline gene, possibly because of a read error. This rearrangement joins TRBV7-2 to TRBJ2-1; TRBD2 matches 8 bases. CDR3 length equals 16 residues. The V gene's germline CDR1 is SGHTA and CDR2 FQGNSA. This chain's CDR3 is CASTRSSGSSFNEQFF. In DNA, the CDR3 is TGTGCCAGCACCAGATCGAGCGGGAGCTCCTTCAATGAGCAGTTCTTC.

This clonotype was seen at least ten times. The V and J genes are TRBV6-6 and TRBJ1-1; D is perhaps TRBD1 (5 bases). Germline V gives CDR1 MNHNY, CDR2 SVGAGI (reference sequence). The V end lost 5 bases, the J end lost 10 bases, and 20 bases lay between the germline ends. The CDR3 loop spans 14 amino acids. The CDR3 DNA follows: TGTGCCAGCAGTCCCGACAGATCTGTAGAGGTAGCTTTCTTT. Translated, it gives CASSPDRSVEVAFF.

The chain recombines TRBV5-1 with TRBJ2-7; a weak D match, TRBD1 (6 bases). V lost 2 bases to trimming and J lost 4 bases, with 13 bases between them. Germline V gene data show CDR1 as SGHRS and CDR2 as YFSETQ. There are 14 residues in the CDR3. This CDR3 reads CASSFGDTLYEQYF. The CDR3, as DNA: TGCGCCAGCAGCTTTGGGGACACCTTATACGAGCAGTACTTC.

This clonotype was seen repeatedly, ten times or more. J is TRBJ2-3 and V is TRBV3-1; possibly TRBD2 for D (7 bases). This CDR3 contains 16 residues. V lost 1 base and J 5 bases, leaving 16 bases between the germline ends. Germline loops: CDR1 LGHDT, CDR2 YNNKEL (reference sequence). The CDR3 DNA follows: TGTGCCAGCAGCCAAGTGGGGGGCGGGAGTAAAGATACGCAGTATTTT. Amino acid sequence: CASSQVGGGSKDTQYF.

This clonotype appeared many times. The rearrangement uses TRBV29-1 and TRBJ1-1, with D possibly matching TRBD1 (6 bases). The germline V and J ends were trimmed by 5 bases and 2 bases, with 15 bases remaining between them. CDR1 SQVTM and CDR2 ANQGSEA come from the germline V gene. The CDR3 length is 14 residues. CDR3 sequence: CSVRRGTTNTEAFF. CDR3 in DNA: TGCAGCGTTCGTCGAGGGACAACTAACACTGAAGCTTTCTTT.

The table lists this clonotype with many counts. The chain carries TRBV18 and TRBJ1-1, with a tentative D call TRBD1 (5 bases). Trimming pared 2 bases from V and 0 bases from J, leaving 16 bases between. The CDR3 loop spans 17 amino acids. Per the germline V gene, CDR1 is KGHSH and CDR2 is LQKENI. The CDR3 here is CASSPRGGMGMNTEAFF. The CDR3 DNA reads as TGTGCCAGCTCACCAAGGGGTGGTATGGGGATGAACACTGAAGCTTTCTTT.

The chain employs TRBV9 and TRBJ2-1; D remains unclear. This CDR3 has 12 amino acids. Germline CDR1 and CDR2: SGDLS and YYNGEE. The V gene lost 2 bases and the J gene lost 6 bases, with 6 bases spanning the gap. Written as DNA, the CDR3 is TGTGCCAGCAGCGTCGCGAGCAATGAGCAGTTCTTC. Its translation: CASSVASNEQFF.

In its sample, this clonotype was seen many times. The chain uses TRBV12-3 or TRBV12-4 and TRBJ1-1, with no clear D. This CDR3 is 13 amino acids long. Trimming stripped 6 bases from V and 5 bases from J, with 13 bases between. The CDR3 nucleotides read TGTGCCAGCAGCCCCGGGCTTTGGACTGAAGCTTTCTTT. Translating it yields CASSPGLWTEAFF.

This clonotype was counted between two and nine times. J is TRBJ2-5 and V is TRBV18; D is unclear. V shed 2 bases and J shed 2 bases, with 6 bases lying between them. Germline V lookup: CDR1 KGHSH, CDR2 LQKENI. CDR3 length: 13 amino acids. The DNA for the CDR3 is TGTGCCAGCTCACCAGGGTCGCAAGAGACCCAGTACTTC. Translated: CASSPGSQETQYF.

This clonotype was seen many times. The CDR3: CASSTSTRSTGELFF. CDR3 nucleotides: TGTGCCAGTAGTACATCGACTAGATCCACCGGGGAGCTGTTTTTT. The J gene is TRBJ2-2, the V gene TRBV19; D may be TRBD2 (6 bases). In germline, CDR1 is LNHDA, CDR2 SQIVND (reference sequence). Trimming left V 4 bases short and J 4 bases short, with 13 bases between. This CDR3 comprises 15 residues.

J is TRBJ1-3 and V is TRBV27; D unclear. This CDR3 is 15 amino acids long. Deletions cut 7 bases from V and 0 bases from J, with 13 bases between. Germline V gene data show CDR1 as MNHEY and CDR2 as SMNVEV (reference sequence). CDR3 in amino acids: CASKPDGSSGNTIYF. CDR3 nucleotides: TGTGCCAGCAAACCAGACGGCAGCTCTGGAAACACCATATATTTT.

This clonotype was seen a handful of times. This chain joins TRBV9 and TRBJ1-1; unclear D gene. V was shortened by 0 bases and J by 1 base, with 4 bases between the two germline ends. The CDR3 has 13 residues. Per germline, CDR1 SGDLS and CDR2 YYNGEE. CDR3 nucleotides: TGTGCCAGCAGCGTAGCCGGGAACACTGAAGCTTTCTTT. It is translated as CASSVAGNTEAFF.